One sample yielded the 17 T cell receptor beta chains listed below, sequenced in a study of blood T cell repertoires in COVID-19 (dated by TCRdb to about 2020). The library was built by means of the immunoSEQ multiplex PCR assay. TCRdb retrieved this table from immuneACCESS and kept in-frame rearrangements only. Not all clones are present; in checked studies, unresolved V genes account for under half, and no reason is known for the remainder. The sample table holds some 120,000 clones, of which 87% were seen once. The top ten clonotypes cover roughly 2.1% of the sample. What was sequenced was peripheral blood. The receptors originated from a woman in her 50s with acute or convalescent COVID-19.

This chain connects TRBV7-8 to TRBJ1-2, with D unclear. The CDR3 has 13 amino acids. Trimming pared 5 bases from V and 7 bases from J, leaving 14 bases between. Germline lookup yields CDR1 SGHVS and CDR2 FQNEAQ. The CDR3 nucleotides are TGTGCCAGCAGCGCCGGGAAGCCGGGTGGCTACACCTTC. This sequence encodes CASSAGKPGGYTF.

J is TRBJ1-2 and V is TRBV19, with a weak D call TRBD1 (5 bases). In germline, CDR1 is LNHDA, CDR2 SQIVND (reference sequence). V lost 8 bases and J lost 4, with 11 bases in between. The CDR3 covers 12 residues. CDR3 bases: TGTGCCAGTCGGGGGACGGGCTATGGCTACACCTTC. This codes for CASRGTGYGYTF.

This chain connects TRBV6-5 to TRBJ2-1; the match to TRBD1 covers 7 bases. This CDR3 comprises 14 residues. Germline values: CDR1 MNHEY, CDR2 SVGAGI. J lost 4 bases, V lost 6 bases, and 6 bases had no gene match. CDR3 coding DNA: TGTGCCAGCAGACTTGGGACAGTATACAATGAGCAGTTCTTC. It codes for CASRLGTVYNEQFF.

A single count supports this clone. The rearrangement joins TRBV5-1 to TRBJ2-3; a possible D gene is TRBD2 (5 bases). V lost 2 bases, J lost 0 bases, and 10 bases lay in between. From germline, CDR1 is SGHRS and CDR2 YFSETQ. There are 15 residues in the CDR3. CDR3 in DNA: TGCGCCAGCAGCTTCCTTGGACTTAGCACAGATACGCAGTATTTT. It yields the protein CASSFLGLSTDTQYF.

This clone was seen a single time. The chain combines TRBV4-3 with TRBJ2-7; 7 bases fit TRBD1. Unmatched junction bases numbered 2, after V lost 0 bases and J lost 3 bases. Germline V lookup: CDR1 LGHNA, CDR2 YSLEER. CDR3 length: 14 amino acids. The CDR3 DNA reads TGCGCCAGCAGCCAAGAGGGACAGAACTACGAGCAGTACTTC. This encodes CASSQEGQNYEQYF.

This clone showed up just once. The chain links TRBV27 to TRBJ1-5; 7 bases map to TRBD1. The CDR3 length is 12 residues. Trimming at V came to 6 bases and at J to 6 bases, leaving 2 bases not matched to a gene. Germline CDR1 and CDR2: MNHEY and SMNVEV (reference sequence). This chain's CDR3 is CASRTGVQPQHF. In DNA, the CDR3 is TGTGCCAGCAGAACAGGGGTTCAGCCCCAGCATTTT.

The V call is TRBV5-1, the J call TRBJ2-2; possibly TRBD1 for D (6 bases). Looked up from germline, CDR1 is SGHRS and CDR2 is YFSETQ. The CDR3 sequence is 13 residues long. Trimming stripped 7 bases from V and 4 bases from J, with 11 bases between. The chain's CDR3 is CASQLDSTGELFF. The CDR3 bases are TGCGCCAGCCAACTGGACAGCACCGGGGAGCTGTTTTTT.

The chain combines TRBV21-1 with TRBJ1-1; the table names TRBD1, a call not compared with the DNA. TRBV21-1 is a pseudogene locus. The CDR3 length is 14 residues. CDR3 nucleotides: TGTGCCAGCAGCATTTTACAGGGTTGCACTGAAGCTTTCTTT. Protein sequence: CASSILQGCTEAFF.

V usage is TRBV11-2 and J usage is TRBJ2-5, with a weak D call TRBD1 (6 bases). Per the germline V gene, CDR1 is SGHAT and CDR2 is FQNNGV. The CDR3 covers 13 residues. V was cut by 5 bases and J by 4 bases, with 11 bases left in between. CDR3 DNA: TGTGCCAGCAGCCAGGGGAGAGGAGAGACCCAGTACTTC. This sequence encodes CASSQGRGETQYF. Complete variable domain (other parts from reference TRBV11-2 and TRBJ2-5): EAGVAQSPRYKIIEKRQSVAFWCNPISGHATLYWYQQILGQGPKLLIQFQNNGVVDDSQLPKDRFSAERLKGVDSTLKIQPAKLEDSAVYLCASSQGRGETQYFGPGTRLLVL.

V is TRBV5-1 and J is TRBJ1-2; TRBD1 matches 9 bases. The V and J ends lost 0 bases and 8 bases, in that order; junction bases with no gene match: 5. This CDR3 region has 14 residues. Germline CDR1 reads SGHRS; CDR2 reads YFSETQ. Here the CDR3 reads CASSLVRDRDGYTF. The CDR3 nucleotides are TGCGCCAGCAGCTTGGTGAGGGACAGGGACGGCTACACCTTC.

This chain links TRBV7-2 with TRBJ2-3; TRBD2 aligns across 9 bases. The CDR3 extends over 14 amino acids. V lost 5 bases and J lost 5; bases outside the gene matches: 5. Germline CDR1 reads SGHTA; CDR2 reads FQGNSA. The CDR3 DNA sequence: TGTGCCAGCAGCCGCGGGAGGGCGGGAGATACGCAGTATTTT. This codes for CASSRGRAGDTQYF.

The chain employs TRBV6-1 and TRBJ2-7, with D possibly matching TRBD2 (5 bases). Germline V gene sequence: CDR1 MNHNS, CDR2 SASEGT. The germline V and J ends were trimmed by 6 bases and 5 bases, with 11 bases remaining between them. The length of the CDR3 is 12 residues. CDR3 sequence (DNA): TGTGCCAGCAGCCTACTGGGAGACGAGCAGTACTTC. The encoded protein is CASSLLGDEQYF.

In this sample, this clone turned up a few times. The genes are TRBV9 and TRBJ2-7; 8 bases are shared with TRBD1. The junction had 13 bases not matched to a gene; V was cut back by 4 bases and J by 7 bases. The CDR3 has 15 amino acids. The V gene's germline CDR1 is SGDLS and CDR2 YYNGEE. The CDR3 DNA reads TGTGCCAGCAGCACTTCAGGGGGCGGACTTGGAGAGCAGTACTTC. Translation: CASSTSGGGLGEQYF.

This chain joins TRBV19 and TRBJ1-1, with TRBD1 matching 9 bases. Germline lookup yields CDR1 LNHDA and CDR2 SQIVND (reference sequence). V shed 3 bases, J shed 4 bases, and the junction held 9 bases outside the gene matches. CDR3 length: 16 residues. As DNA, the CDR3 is TGTGCCAGTAGTATTAACCGACAGGGGGTGAGCACTGAAGCTTTCTTT. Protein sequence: CASSINRQGVSTEAFF.

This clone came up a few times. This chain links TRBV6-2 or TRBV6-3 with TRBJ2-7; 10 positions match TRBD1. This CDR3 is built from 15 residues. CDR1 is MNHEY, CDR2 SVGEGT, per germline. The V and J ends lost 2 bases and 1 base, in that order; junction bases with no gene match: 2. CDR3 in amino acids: CASSYGTGVSYEQYF. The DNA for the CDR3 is TGTGCCAGCAGTTACGGGACAGGGGTTTCCTACGAGCAGTACTTC.

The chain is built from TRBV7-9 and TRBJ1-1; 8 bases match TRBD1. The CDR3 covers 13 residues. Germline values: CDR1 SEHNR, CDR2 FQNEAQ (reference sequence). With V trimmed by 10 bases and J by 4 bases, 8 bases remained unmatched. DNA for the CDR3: TGTGCCACCGAGGGACAGGAAATCACTGAAGCTTTCTTT. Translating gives CATEGQEITEAFF.

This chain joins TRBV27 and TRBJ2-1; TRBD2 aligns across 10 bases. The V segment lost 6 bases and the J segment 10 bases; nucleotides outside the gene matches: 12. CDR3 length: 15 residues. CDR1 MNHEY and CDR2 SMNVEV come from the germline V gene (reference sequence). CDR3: CASSPSGGAPSEQFF. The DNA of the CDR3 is TGTGCCAGCAGCCCCAGCGGGGGGGCACCTAGCGAGCAGTTCTTC.